This is a list of T cell receptor beta chains from one sample in a study of cytotoxic CD8 clonotypes in ibrutinib-treated CLL. Profiling relied on immunoSEQ multiplex PCR, and the TCRdb table lists in-frame clones only, not all of them. The sample carries about 200,000 clones, about two thirds recorded once. The sequencing here drew on PBMCs, taken after 24 months of ibrutinib treatment. These TCRs come from a human donor with chronic lymphocytic leukemia. The CDR3 runs from the conserved cysteine through the conserved F or W. Fields, in order: D gene, clone size, V gene, J gene, CDR3 DNA, CDR3 protein. D genes are given only for firm matches. Clone size is shown for a subset of rows, as once, few, many or a class of expanded clone.

d_call: TRBD2; clone_size: once; v_call: TRBV28; j_call: TRBJ2-5; cdr3_nt: TGTGCCAGCAGTTTAATAGCTGGGCGGGAGGCCCAAGAGACCCAGTACTTC; cdr3_aa: CASSLIAGREAQETQYF
d_call: .; clone_size: once; v_call: TRBV7-8; j_call: TRBJ2-1; cdr3_nt: TGTGCCAGCAGCTTAGCCTTAGGACTGTACAATGAGCAGTTCTTC; cdr3_aa: CASSLALGLYNEQFF
d_call: .; clone_size: .; v_call: TRBV7-9; j_call: TRBJ2-7; cdr3_nt: TGTGCCAGCAGCTTAGGGCAGGGTGACTACGAGCAGTACTTC; cdr3_aa: CASSLGQGDYEQYF
d_call: .; clone_size: few; v_call: TRBV18; j_call: TRBJ2-7; cdr3_nt: TGTGCCAGCTCACGTAACAAAGAGACGGCCTACGAGCAGTACTTC; cdr3_aa: CASSRNKETAYEQYF
d_call: .; clone_size: .; v_call: TRBV27; j_call: TRBJ1-5; cdr3_nt: TGTGCCAGCAGTTTGGGGACTTGGCAGCCCCAGCATTTT; cdr3_aa: CASSLGTWQPQHF
d_call: .; clone_size: .; v_call: TRBV25-1; j_call: TRBJ1-3; cdr3_nt: TGTGCCAGCAGTGCGAGGCGCTCTTTTGGAAACACCATATATTTT; cdr3_aa: CASSARRSFGNTIYF
d_call: .; clone_size: .; v_call: TRBV13; j_call: TRBJ2-7; cdr3_nt: TGTGCCAGCAGCTTAATGGGAAACCCCTACGAGCAGTACTTC; cdr3_aa: CASSLMGNPYEQYF
d_call: TRBD1; clone_size: .; v_call: TRBV2; j_call: TRBJ2-3; cdr3_nt: TGTGCCACTTTACAGGGGGCCGGCACAGATACGCAGTATTTT; cdr3_aa: CATLQGAGTDTQYF
d_call: .; clone_size: few; v_call: TRBV5-1; j_call: TRBJ2-2; cdr3_nt: TGCGCCAGCAGCTTCACAGGGTTTGCGACCGGGGAGCTGTTTTTT; cdr3_aa: CASSFTGFATGELFF
d_call: TRBD2; clone_size: .; v_call: TRBV11-2; j_call: TRBJ2-5; cdr3_nt: TGTGCCAGCAGCTTAGCCTGGCTAGCGGAAGAGACCCAGTACTTC; cdr3_aa: CASSLAWLAEETQYF
d_call: .; clone_size: .; v_call: TRBV28; j_call: TRBJ2-7; cdr3_nt: TGTGCCAGCAGTCCGCAGGGTTACGAGCAGTACTTC; cdr3_aa: CASSPQGYEQYF
d_call: TRBD1; clone_size: .; v_call: TRBV30; j_call: TRBJ2-5; cdr3_nt: TGTGCCTGGACAACCGGGACAGGGAAAAAGACCCAGTACTTC; cdr3_aa: CAWTTGTGKKTQYF
d_call: TRBD2; clone_size: .; v_call: TRBV30; j_call: TRBJ2-1; cdr3_nt: TGTGCCTGGAGTCCCCTGGCTAGCGGGGGAAAACAGTTCTTC; cdr3_aa: CAWSPLASGGKQFF
d_call: TRBD2; clone_size: .; v_call: TRBV7-2; j_call: TRBJ2-3; cdr3_nt: TGTGCCAGCAGCTTAATGGTGGCTAGCGGGATATCCACAGATACGCAGTATTTT; cdr3_aa: CASSLMVASGISTDTQYF
d_call: TRBD1; clone_size: .; v_call: TRBV9; j_call: TRBJ2-3; cdr3_nt: TGTGCCAGCAGCTCAGGGACAGCTAGCACAGATACGCAGTATTTT; cdr3_aa: CASSSGTASTDTQYF
d_call: .; clone_size: once; v_call: TRBV6-6; j_call: TRBJ2-3; cdr3_nt: TGTGCCAGCAGTAAAGGACACATCGATACGCAGTATTTT; cdr3_aa: CASSKGHIDTQYF
d_call: .; clone_size: .; v_call: TRBV6-1; j_call: TRBJ2-3; cdr3_nt: TGTGCCAGCAGGGACACCTACACAGATACGCAGTATTTT; cdr3_aa: CASRDTYTDTQYF
d_call: .; clone_size: .; v_call: TRBV4-1; j_call: TRBJ1-4; cdr3_nt: TGCGCCAGCAGCCAAGAGTACGAGGGTGCAAAACTGTTTTTT; cdr3_aa: CASSQEYEGAKLFF
d_call: TRBD1; clone_size: few; v_call: TRBV5-4; j_call: TRBJ1-2; cdr3_nt: TGTGCCAGCAGCGGGGGACAGAACTATGGCTACACCTTC; cdr3_aa: CASSGGQNYGYTF
d_call: .; clone_size: .; v_call: TRBV6-1; j_call: TRBJ1-2; cdr3_nt: TGTGCCAGCAGTGAGAGGGTAGACTATGGCTACACCTTC; cdr3_aa: CASSERVDYGYTF
d_call: .; clone_size: once; v_call: TRBV6-5; j_call: TRBJ2-7; cdr3_nt: TGTGCCAGCAAAGTAGGTTACTCCTACGAGCAGTACTTC; cdr3_aa: CASKVGYSYEQYF